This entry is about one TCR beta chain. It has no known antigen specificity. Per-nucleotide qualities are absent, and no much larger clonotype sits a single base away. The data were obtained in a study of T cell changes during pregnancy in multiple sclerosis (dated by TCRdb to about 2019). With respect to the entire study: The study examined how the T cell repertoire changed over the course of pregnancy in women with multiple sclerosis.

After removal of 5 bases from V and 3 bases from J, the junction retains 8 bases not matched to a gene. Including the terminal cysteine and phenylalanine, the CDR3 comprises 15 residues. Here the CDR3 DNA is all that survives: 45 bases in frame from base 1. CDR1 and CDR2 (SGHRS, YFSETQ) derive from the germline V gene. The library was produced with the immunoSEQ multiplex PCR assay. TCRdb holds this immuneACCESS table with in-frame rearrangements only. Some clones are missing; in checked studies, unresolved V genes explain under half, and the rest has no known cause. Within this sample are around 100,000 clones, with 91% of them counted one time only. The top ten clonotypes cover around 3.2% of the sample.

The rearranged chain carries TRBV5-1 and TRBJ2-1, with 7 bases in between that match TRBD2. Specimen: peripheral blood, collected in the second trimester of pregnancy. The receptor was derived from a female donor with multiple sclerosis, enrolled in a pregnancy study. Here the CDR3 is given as CASRSSGLDYNEQFF. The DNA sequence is TGCGCCAGCAGGTCTAGCGGATTGGACTACAATGAGCAGTTCTTC. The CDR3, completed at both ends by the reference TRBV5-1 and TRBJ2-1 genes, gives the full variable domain KAGVTQTPRYLIKTRGQQVTLSCSPISGHRSVSWYQQTPGQGLQFLFEYFSETQRNKGNFPGRFSGRQFSNSRSEMNVSTLELGDSALYLCASRSSGLDYNEQFFGPGTRLTVL.